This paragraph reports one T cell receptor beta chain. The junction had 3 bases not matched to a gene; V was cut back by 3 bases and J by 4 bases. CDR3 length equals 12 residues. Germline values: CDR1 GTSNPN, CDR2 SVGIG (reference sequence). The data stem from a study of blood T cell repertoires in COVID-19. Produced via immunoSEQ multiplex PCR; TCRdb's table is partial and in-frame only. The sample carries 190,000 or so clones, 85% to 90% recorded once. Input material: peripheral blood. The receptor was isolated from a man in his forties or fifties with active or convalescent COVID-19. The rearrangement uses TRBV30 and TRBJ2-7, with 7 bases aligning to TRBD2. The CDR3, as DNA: TGTGCCTGGAGCCGGGAGGATTACGAGCAGTACTTC. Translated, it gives CAWSREDYEQYF.